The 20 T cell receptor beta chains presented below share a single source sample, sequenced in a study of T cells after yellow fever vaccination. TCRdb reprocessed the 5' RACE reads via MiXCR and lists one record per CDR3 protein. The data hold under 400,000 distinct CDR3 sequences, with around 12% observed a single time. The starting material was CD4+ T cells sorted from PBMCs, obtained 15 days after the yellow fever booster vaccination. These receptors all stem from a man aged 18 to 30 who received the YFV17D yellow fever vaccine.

CDR3: CASRDRGYNEQFF. For the CDR3, the DNA is TGCGCCAGCAGGGACAGGGGGTACAATGAGCAGTTCTTC. The chain is built from TRBV5-1 and TRBJ2-1; 10 bases map to TRBD1. Germline V CDR1 and CDR2: SGHRS, YFSETQ. CDR3 length: 13 amino acids. The junction had 0 bases not matched to a gene; V was cut back by 5 bases and J by 4 bases.

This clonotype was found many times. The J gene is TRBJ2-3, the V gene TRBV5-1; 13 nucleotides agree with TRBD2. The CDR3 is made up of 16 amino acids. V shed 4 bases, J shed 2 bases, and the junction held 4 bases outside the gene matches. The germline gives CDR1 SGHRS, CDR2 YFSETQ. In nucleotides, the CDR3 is TGCGCCAGCAGCCCAGGGACTAGCGGGGCCACAGATACGCAGTATTTT. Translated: CASSPGTSGATDTQYF.

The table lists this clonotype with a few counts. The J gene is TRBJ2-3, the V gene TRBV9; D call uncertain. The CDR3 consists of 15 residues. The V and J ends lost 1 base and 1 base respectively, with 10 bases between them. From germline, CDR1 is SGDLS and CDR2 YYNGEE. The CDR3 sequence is CASSVISARTDTQYF. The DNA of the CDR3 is TGTGCCAGCAGCGTAATCTCAGCCCGCACAGATACGCAGTATTTT.

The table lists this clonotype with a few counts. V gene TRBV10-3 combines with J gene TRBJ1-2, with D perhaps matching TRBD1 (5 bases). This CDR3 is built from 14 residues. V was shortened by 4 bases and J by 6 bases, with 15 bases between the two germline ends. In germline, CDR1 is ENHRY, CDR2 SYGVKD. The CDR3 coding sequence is TGTGCCATCAGTGTGGGGCTTAGGGGTGATGGCTACACCTTC. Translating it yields CAISVGLRGDGYTF.

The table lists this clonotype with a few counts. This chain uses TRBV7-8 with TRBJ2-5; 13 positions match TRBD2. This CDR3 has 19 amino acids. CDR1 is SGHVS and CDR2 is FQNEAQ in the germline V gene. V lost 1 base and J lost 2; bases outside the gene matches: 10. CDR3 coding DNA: TGTGCCAGCAGCTTAGTAGGGACTAGCGGGGTGAAACTTCAAGAGACCCAGTACTTC. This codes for CASSLVGTSGVKLQETQYF.

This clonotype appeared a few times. This CDR3 reads CASSEVPNYGYTF. CDR3 bases: TGTGCCAGCAGTGAGGTGCCTAACTATGGCTACACCTTC. The V gene is TRBV2, the J gene TRBJ1-2; no definite D call. This CDR3 has 13 residues. Germline V gene sequence: CDR1 SNHLY, CDR2 FYNNEI. Trimming left V 3 bases short and J 0 bases short, with 5 bases between. The whole variable domain, filled in from reference TRBV2 and TRBJ1-2, reads EPEVTQTPSHQVTQMGQEVILRCVPISNHLYFYWYRQILGQKVEFLVSFYNNEISEKSEIFDDQFSVERPDGSNFTLKIRSTKLEDSAMYFCASSEVPNYGYTFGSGTRLTVV.

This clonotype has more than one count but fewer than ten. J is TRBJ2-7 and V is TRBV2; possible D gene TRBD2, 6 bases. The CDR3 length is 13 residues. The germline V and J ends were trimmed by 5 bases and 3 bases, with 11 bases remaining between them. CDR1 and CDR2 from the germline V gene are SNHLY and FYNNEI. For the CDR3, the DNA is TGTGCCAGCAGTACGGGACTGAACTACGAGCAGTACGTC. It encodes CASSTGLNYEQYV.

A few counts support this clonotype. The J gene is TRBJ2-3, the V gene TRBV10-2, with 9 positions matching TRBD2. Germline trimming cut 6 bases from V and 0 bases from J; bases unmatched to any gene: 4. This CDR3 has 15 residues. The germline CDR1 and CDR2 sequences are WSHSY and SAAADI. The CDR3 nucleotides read TGCGCCAGCAGGGATAGCGGGGGTAGCACAGATACGCAGTATTTT. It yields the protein CASRDSGGSTDTQYF.

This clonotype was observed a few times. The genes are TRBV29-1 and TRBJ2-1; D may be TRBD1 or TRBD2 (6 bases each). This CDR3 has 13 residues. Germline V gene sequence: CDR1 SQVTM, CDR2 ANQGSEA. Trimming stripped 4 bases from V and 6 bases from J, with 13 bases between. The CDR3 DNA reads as TGCAGCGTTGCGAGGGGGGCGCGCAATGAGCAGTTCTTC. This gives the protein CSVARGARNEQFF.

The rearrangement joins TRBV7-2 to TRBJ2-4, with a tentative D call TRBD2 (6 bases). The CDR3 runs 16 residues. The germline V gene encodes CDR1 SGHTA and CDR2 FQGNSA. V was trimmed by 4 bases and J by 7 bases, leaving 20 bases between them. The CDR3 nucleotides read TGTGCCAGCAGCTCCGAGACCCCGAATCGGGGGAACATTCAGTACTTC. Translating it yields CASSSETPNRGNIQYF.

CDR3 DNA: TGCGCCAGCAGGGGCCAGGGTGAAGCTTTCTTT. Translated: CASRGQGEAFF. This chain joins TRBV4-3 and TRBJ1-1; D might be TRBD1 (5 bases). The CDR3 totals 11 residues. From germline, CDR1 is LGHNA and CDR2 YSLEER. V was cut by 6 bases and J by 7 bases, with 9 bases left in between.

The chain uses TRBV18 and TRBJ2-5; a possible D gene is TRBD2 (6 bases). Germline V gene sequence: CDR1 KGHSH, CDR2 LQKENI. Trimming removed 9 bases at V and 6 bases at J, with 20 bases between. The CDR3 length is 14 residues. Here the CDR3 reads CASPGGVQRQTQYF. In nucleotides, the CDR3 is TGTGCCAGTCCCGGGGGAGTTCAGAGGCAGACCCAGTACTTC.

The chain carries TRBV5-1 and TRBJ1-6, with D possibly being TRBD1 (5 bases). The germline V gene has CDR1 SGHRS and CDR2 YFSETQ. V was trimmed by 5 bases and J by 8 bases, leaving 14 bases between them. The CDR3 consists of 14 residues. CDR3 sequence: CASSSGTDDSPLHF. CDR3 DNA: TGCGCCAGCAGTTCCGGGACGGATGATTCACCCCTCCACTTT. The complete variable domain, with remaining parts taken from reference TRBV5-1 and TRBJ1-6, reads KAGVTQTPRYLIKTRGQQVTLSCSPISGHRSVSWYQQTPGQGLQFLFEYFSETQRNKGNFPGRFSGRQFSNSRSEMNVSTLELGDSALYLCASSSGTDDSPLHFGNGTRLTVT.

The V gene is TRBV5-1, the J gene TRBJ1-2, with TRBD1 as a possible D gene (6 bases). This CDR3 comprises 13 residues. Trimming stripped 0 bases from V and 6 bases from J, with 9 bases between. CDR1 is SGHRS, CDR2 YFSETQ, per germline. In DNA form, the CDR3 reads TGCGCCAGCAGCTTGGACAGGGCCCATGGCTACACCTTC. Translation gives CASSLDRAHGYTF.

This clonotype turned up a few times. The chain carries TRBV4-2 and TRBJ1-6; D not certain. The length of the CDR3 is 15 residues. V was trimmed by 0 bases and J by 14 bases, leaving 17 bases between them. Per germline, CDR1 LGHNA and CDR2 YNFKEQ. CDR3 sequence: CASSQDFLNRAALHF. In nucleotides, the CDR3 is TGTGCCAGCAGCCAAGATTTTTTAAATCGGGCGGCCCTCCACTTT.

CDR3 sequence (DNA): TGTGCCAGCAGTCCTAGACGACAGGGGTCTGGCTACACCTTC. Translated, it gives CASSPRRQGSGYTF. The chain links TRBV6-2 or TRBV6-3 to TRBJ1-2; 8 bases are a match to TRBD1. This CDR3 spans 14 amino acids. Trimming removed 5 bases from V and 7 bases from J; junction bases left unmatched: 9. Germline loops: CDR1 MNHEY, CDR2 SVGEGT.

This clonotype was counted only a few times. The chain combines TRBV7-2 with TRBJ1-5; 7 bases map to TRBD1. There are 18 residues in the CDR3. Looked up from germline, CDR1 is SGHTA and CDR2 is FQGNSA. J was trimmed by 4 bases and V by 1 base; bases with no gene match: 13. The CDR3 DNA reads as TGTGCCAGCAGCTTAGGTGGACCAGGGGGTAGTTCTAATCAGCCCCAGCATTTT. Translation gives CASSLGGPGGSSNQPQHF.

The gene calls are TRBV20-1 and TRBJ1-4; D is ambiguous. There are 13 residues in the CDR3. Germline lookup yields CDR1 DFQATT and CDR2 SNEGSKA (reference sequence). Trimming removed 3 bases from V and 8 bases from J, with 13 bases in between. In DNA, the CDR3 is TGCAGTGCTAGGAGGCAGGTCAGGGAAAAACTGTTTTTT. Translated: CSARRQVREKLFF.

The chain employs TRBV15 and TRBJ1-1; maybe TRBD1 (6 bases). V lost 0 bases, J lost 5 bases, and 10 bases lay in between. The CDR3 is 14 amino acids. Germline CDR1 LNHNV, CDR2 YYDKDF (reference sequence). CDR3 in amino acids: CATSREERGTEAFF. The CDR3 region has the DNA TGTGCCACCAGCAGAGAGGAGAGGGGGACTGAAGCTTTCTTT.

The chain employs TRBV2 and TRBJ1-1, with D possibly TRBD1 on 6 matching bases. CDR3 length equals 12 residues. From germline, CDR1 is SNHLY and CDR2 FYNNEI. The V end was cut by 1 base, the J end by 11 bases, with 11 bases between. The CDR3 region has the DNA TGTGCCAGCAGTGAAGGGCAGGGGCGGGCTTTCTTT. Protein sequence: CASSEGQGRAFF.